Reported below is one TCR beta chain. Its specificity is unknown. Other DNA sequences in the same sample also yield this CDR3. Data came from immunoSEQ multiplex PCR; TCRdb stores just in-frame clones and leaves some out. The sample carries just under 350,000 clones, 73% recorded once. Between the trimmed V and J ends, which lost 0 bases and 0 bases, there was a span of 3 bases. The CDR3 extends over 14 amino acids. Germline CDR1 reads SGHNT; CDR2 reads YYREEE (reference sequence). The sample comes from a study of shared clonotypes between healthy human individuals. Overall study findings and caveats: Blood alone was sampled, and tissue repertoires likely differ. It was observed that around 5% of naive CD4 clonotypes were shared across several donors.

This chain joins TRBV5-4 and TRBJ1-4; the D is unclear. Sequencing input: memory CD4+ T cells sorted from blood. Stated subset: CD45RA-negative fraction. The source of this sequence is a man aged 25-45 years in good health. As DNA, the CDR3 is TGTGCCAGCAGCTTGGGGTCAACTAATGAAAAACTGTTTTTT. This gives the protein CASSLGSTNEKLFF. Full variable domain (remainder filled in from reference TRBV5-4 and TRBJ1-4): ETGVTQSPTHLIKTRGQQVTLRCSSQSGHNTVSWYQQALGQGPQFIFQYYREEENGRGNFPPRFSGLQFPNYSSELNVNALELDDSALYLCASSLGSTNEKLFFGSGTQLSVL.